These T cell receptor beta chains were read from a single sample in a study of identical twins. TCRdb reprocessed the 5' RACE reads with MiXCR, giving one entry per CDR3 protein. The sample consists of under 800,000 distinct CDR3 sequences, 21% of them appearing once. The data also belong to a second study, concerning T cells expressing NK-cell markers.

The source material was PBMCs. These receptors were taken from a woman aged 18-29 years in good health. The CDR3 runs from the conserved cysteine through the conserved F or W. D genes are given only for firm matches. Part of the rows lack a size; the others show once, few, many or a class for expanded clones.

d_gene: TRBD2; abundance: NA; v_gene: TRBV20-1; j_gene: TRBJ2-7; CDR3aa: CSAFGTSGISEQYF; CDR3nt: TGCAGTGCATTCGGGACTAGCGGGATCTCCGAGCAGTACTTC
d_gene: NA; abundance: few; v_gene: TRBV15; j_gene: TRBJ2-7; CDR3aa: CATSSDLTYEQYF; CDR3nt: TGTGCCACCAGCAGTGATCTGACCTACGAGCAGTACTTC
d_gene: NA; abundance: NA; v_gene: TRBV29-1; j_gene: TRBJ2-7; CDR3aa: CSVRRDTYEQYF; CDR3nt: TGCAGCGTTCGACGGGATACCTACGAGCAGTACTTC
d_gene: TRBD2; abundance: few; v_gene: TRBV5-1; j_gene: TRBJ2-1; CDR3aa: CASSLEGLAANEQFF; CDR3nt: TGCGCCAGCAGCTTGGAGGGACTAGCGGCGAATGAGCAGTTCTTC
d_gene: NA; abundance: NA; v_gene: TRBV7-6; j_gene: TRBJ2-5; CDR3aa: CASSFSIQYGETQYF; CDR3nt: TGTGCCAGCAGCTTTTCGATTCAGTACGGGGAGACCCAGTACTTC
d_gene: NA; abundance: NA; v_gene: TRBV27; j_gene: TRBJ2-6; CDR3aa: CASSSIRAGANVLTF; CDR3nt: TGTGCCAGCAGTTCGATACGGGCTGGGGCCAACGTCCTGACTTTC
d_gene: TRBD2; abundance: few; v_gene: TRBV20-1; j_gene: TRBJ2-3; CDR3aa: CSATPPSGGTDTQYF; CDR3nt: TGCAGTGCCACCCCCCCAAGCGGGGGCACAGATACGCAGTATTTT
d_gene: NA; abundance: NA; v_gene: TRBV27; j_gene: TRBJ2-3; CDR3aa: CASSFRRSRTDTQYF; CDR3nt: TGTGCCAGCAGTTTTCGGCGGTCCCGCACAGATACGCAGTATTTT
d_gene: NA; abundance: NA; v_gene: TRBV6-6; j_gene: TRBJ1-5; CDR3aa: CASGHINQPQHF; CDR3nt: TGTGCCAGTGGACACATAAATCAGCCCCAGCATTTT
d_gene: NA; abundance: NA; v_gene: TRBV24-1; j_gene: TRBJ2-1; CDR3aa: CATSDLTGSGNEQFF; CDR3nt: TGTGCCACCAGTGATTTGACAGGGTCAGGCAATGAGCAGTTCTTC
d_gene: TRBD2; abundance: NA; v_gene: TRBV6-1; j_gene: TRBJ2-2; CDR3aa: CASTGGRVNTGELFF; CDR3nt: TGTGCCAGCACCGGAGGGAGGGTGAACACCGGGGAGCTGTTTTTT
d_gene: NA; abundance: NA; v_gene: TRBV5-1; j_gene: TRBJ1-1; CDR3aa: CASRVGTGTTEAFF; CDR3nt: TGCGCCAGCAGGGTTGGAACCGGGACCACTGAAGCTTTCTTT
d_gene: NA; abundance: few; v_gene: TRBV7-2; j_gene: TRBJ2-5; CDR3aa: CASSFTSPLRAAQYF; CDR3nt: TGTGCCAGCAGCTTTACTTCTCCTCTTAGGGCGGCCCAGTACTTC
d_gene: NA; abundance: many; v_gene: TRBV10-3; j_gene: TRBJ1-5; CDR3aa: CAISEGPGNQPQHF; CDR3nt: TGTGCCATCAGTGAGGGCCCTGGCAATCAGCCCCAGCATTTT
d_gene: TRBD2; abundance: few; v_gene: TRBV24-1; j_gene: TRBJ2-5; CDR3aa: CATSAAGTQETQYF; CDR3nt: TGTGCCACGAGTGCAGCGGGAACCCAAGAGACCCAGTACTTC
d_gene: NA; abundance: few; v_gene: TRBV12-3/TRBV12-4; j_gene: TRBJ1-2; CDR3aa: CASTLGGVRSVGLTF; CDR3nt: TGTGCCAGCACCTTGGGCGGGGTCCGGTCGGTGGGGCTCACCTTC
d_gene: TRBD1; abundance: NA; v_gene: TRBV15; j_gene: TRBJ2-7; CDR3aa: CATGRDRGGYEQYF; CDR3nt: TGTGCCACCGGGAGAGACAGGGGTGGCTACGAGCAGTACTTC
d_gene: NA; abundance: few; v_gene: TRBV5-1; j_gene: TRBJ2-3; CDR3aa: CASSIPPTDTQYF; CDR3nt: TGCGCCAGCAGCATACCGCCCACAGATACGCAGTATTTT
d_gene: NA; abundance: NA; v_gene: TRBV3-1; j_gene: TRBJ2-5; CDR3aa: CASSLSISGETQYF; CDR3nt: TGTGCCAGCAGCCTCTCTATTTCGGGGGAGACCCAGTACTTC
d_gene: TRBD2; abundance: NA; v_gene: TRBV9; j_gene: TRBJ2-7; CDR3aa: CASSVSGRAEEQYF; CDR3nt: TGTGCCAGCAGCGTTAGCGGGAGGGCCGAAGAGCAGTACTTC
d_gene: NA; abundance: NA; v_gene: TRBV10-3; j_gene: TRBJ2-7; CDR3aa: CAISESEKLGEQYF; CDR3nt: TGTGCCATCAGTGAGTCAGAGAAACTAGGGGAGCAGTACTTC
d_gene: NA; abundance: NA; v_gene: TRBV6-2/TRBV6-3; j_gene: TRBJ1-5; CDR3aa: CASKGVASYSNQPQHF; CDR3nt: TGTGCCAGCAAAGGGGTCGCAAGTTATAGCAATCAGCCCCAGCATTTT
d_gene: NA; abundance: NA; v_gene: TRBV15; j_gene: TRBJ1-5; CDR3aa: CATSRDWIPDSNQPQHF; CDR3nt: TGTGCCACCAGCAGAGATTGGATCCCAGACAGCAATCAGCCCCAGCATTTT
d_gene: NA; abundance: many; v_gene: TRBV19; j_gene: TRBJ1-3; CDR3aa: CASTLAHRGGGNTIYF; CDR3nt: TGTGCCAGTACCCTCGCCCATCGAGGGGGAGGAAACACCATATATTTT
d_gene: NA; abundance: many; v_gene: TRBV27; j_gene: TRBJ2-7; CDR3aa: CASSPGTEGHEQYF; CDR3nt: TGTGCCAGCTCCCCCGGGACTGAAGGACACGAGCAGTACTTC
d_gene: TRBD2; abundance: NA; v_gene: TRBV20-1; j_gene: TRBJ2-1; CDR3aa: CSAPHASGSADEQFF; CDR3nt: TGCAGTGCTCCGCACGCTAGCGGGAGTGCTGATGAGCAGTTCTTC
d_gene: NA; abundance: NA; v_gene: TRBV9; j_gene: TRBJ1-6; CDR3aa: CASRSGTENSPLHF; CDR3nt: TGTGCCAGCAGGTCCGGGACGGAGAATTCACCCCTCCACTTT
d_gene: TRBD2; abundance: NA; v_gene: TRBV12-3/TRBV12-4; j_gene: TRBJ2-5; CDR3aa: CASSSGTNHQETQYF; CDR3nt: TGTGCCAGCAGCTCCGGGACTAACCACCAAGAGACCCAGTACTTC
d_gene: TRBD1; abundance: NA; v_gene: TRBV30; j_gene: TRBJ1-6; CDR3aa: CAWSGGQVNSPLHF; CDR3nt: TGTGCCTGGAGCGGGGGACAGGTTAATTCACCCCTCCACTTT
d_gene: NA; abundance: NA; v_gene: TRBV20-1; j_gene: TRBJ2-1; CDR3aa: CSAPGGGNEQFF; CDR3nt: TGCAGTGCTCCCGGAGGCGGAAATGAGCAGTTCTTC
d_gene: NA; abundance: many; v_gene: TRBV7-8; j_gene: TRBJ1-5; CDR3aa: CASTMSWGGNQPQHF; CDR3nt: TGTGCCAGCACAATGTCGTGGGGCGGCAATCAGCCCCAGCATTTT
d_gene: TRBD2; abundance: NA; v_gene: TRBV20-1; j_gene: TRBJ2-1; CDR3aa: CSARDRLAPTYNEQFF; CDR3nt: TGCAGTGCTAGAGATAGACTAGCGCCTACCTACAATGAGCAGTTCTTC
d_gene: NA; abundance: few; v_gene: TRBV4-2; j_gene: TRBJ2-7; CDR3aa: CASSQVDYHEQYF; CDR3nt: TGTGCCAGCAGCCAAGTCGACTACCACGAGCAGTACTTC
d_gene: NA; abundance: few; v_gene: TRBV7-2; j_gene: TRBJ2-7; CDR3aa: CASSLYLAQTYEQYF; CDR3nt: TGTGCCAGCAGTTTATATCTAGCCCAAACCTACGAGCAGTACTTC
d_gene: NA; abundance: NA; v_gene: TRBV5-1; j_gene: TRBJ1-4; CDR3aa: CASRVEPTLDIKLFF; CDR3nt: TGCGCCAGCAGAGTTGAACCGACATTGGACATCAAACTGTTTTTT
d_gene: TRBD1; abundance: NA; v_gene: TRBV5-1; j_gene: TRBJ2-7; CDR3aa: CASSWGARQGPSSYEQYF; CDR3nt: TGCGCCAGCAGCTGGGGCGCTAGACAGGGGCCGAGCTCCTACGAGCAGTACTTC
d_gene: NA; abundance: NA; v_gene: TRBV20-1; j_gene: TRBJ2-5; CDR3aa: CSAKGGPETQYF; CDR3nt: TGCAGTGCTAAGGGGGGCCCGGAGACCCAGTACTTC
d_gene: TRBD2; abundance: NA; v_gene: TRBV15; j_gene: TRBJ2-3; CDR3aa: CAAGTRADTQYF; CDR3nt: TGTGCCGCCGGGACTAGGGCAGATACGCAGTATTTT
d_gene: NA; abundance: few; v_gene: TRBV20-1; j_gene: TRBJ2-5; CDR3aa: CSARLPGERETQYF; CDR3nt: TGCAGTGCTAGACTCCCGGGAGAGCGGGAGACCCAGTACTTC
d_gene: NA; abundance: few; v_gene: TRBV12-5; j_gene: TRBJ2-5; CDR3aa: CASASKPIETQYF; CDR3nt: TGTGCTAGTGCTTCGAAGCCCATAGAGACCCAGTACTTC
d_gene: NA; abundance: many; v_gene: TRBV29-1; j_gene: TRBJ2-7; CDR3aa: CSVGSGRYEQYF; CDR3nt: TGCAGCGTGGGGTCAGGTCGATACGAGCAGTACTTC
d_gene: TRBD1; abundance: few; v_gene: TRBV6-5; j_gene: TRBJ1-1; CDR3aa: CASSYSGTGDTEAFF; CDR3nt: TGTGCCAGCAGTTACTCCGGCACAGGGGACACTGAAGCTTTCTTT
d_gene: NA; abundance: NA; v_gene: TRBV5-1; j_gene: TRBJ1-1; CDR3aa: CASSRRVGNTEAFF; CDR3nt: TGCGCCAGCAGTCGCAGGGTCGGGAACACTGAAGCTTTCTTT
d_gene: TRBD2; abundance: NA; v_gene: TRBV6-1; j_gene: TRBJ2-1; CDR3aa: CASRPPGGGGARGEQFF; CDR3nt: TGTGCCAGCAGACCCCCGGGGGGCGGGGGGGCCAGGGGGGAGCAGTTCTTC
d_gene: NA; abundance: NA; v_gene: TRBV5-1; j_gene: TRBJ2-2; CDR3aa: CASKETNTGELFF; CDR3nt: TGCGCCAGCAAGGAAACGAACACCGGGGAGCTGTTTTTT
d_gene: NA; abundance: few; v_gene: TRBV6-5; j_gene: TRBJ2-1; CDR3aa: CASSYSSGSNYNEQFF; CDR3nt: TGTGCCAGCAGTTACTCGTCTGGGTCAAACTACAATGAGCAGTTCTTC
d_gene: NA; abundance: few; v_gene: TRBV10-3; j_gene: TRBJ2-3; CDR3aa: CAIRAQGTDTQYF; CDR3nt: TGTGCCATCAGGGCCCAAGGCACAGATACGCAGTATTTT
d_gene: NA; abundance: few; v_gene: TRBV21-1; j_gene: TRBJ2-4; CDR3aa: CASIPLAKNIQYF; CDR3nt: TGTGCCAGCATCCCATTAGCCAAAAACATTCAGTACTTC
d_gene: NA; abundance: few; v_gene: TRBV18; j_gene: TRBJ1-2; CDR3aa: CASSPVSASGYTF; CDR3nt: TGTGCCAGCTCACCCGTGTCGGCCTCCGGCTACACCTTC
d_gene: NA; abundance: NA; v_gene: TRBV7-9; j_gene: TRBJ2-1; CDR3aa: CASSPPSAGYGNEQFF; CDR3nt: TGTGCCAGCAGCCCCCCATCCGCGGGGTATGGGAATGAGCAGTTCTTC
d_gene: NA; abundance: NA; v_gene: TRBV7-9; j_gene: TRBJ2-1; CDR3aa: CASSPRVSANNEQFF; CDR3nt: TGTGCCAGCAGCCCTCGGGTTTCGGCCAACAATGAGCAGTTCTTC
d_gene: TRBD1; abundance: many; v_gene: TRBV5-1; j_gene: TRBJ1-4; CDR3aa: CASSPTGANEKLFF; CDR3nt: TGCGCCAGCAGCCCGACAGGGGCTAATGAAAAACTGTTTTTT
d_gene: NA; abundance: few; v_gene: TRBV5-6; j_gene: TRBJ2-1; CDR3aa: CASSWAPHNEQFF; CDR3nt: TGTGCCAGCAGCTGGGCCCCACACAATGAGCAGTTCTTC
d_gene: NA; abundance: few; v_gene: TRBV29-1; j_gene: TRBJ2-7; CDR3aa: CSVGGGFSYEQYF; CDR3nt: TGCAGCGTAGGAGGGGGGTTCTCCTACGAGCAGTACTTC
d_gene: TRBD1; abundance: NA; v_gene: TRBV15; j_gene: TRBJ1-1; CDR3aa: CATSRDWTGENTEAFF; CDR3nt: TGTGCCACCAGCAGAGATTGGACAGGGGAGAACACTGAAGCTTTCTTT
d_gene: NA; abundance: NA; v_gene: TRBV5-1; j_gene: TRBJ2-1; CDR3aa: CASRSLISSYNEQFF; CDR3nt: TGCGCCAGCCGCTCCCTTATAAGCTCCTACAATGAGCAGTTCTTC
d_gene: NA; abundance: NA; v_gene: TRBV12-5; j_gene: TRBJ2-5; CDR3aa: CASGVGQIQETQYF; CDR3nt: TGTGCTAGTGGTGTCGGACAGATCCAAGAGACCCAGTACTTC
d_gene: NA; abundance: NA; v_gene: TRBV5-6; j_gene: TRBJ2-7; CDR3aa: CASSREFYEQYF; CDR3nt: TGTGCCAGCAGCCGGGAATTCTACGAGCAGTACTTC
d_gene: NA; abundance: many; v_gene: TRBV10-3; j_gene: TRBJ2-5; CDR3aa: CATTEQETQYF; CDR3nt: TGTGCCACGACAGAGCAAGAGACCCAGTACTTC
d_gene: NA; abundance: NA; v_gene: TRBV5-4; j_gene: TRBJ2-1; CDR3aa: CASSLSGPEQFF; CDR3nt: TGTGCCAGCAGCTTGAGTGGACCGGAGCAGTTCTTC